This T cell receptor (beta chain) emerged from a study of a mutant IDH1 vaccine in newly diagnosed glioma. Study-wide background: Of treated patients, 62.5% were men and roughly 38% women, averaging about 40 years. Previous treatment comprised radiotherapy, temozolomide, or both, mostly both.

Time point given: week 47, end of study. Topical imiquimod was applied with each vaccine dose, which held 300 ug of mutant IDH1 20-mer peptide. Data came from immunoSEQ multiplex PCR; TCRdb stores just in-frame clones and leaves some out. The repertoire holds tens of thousands of clones, approximately 75% seen once, with roughly 5.6% in the top ten. V lost 1 base and J 13 bases, leaving 12 bases between the germline ends. Germline V gives CDR1 SGHNT, CDR2 YYREEE (reference sequence). The CDR3 loop spans 12 amino acids. This clone was counted a single time. Its antigen is undetermined. Study findings and constraints: Whatever changes occurred in top peripheral T cell clonotypes seemed unrelated to pseudoprogression.

This material consisted of PBMCs, taken from a glioma patient whose treatment included an IDH1 peptide vaccine. This clonotype was sampled from a man in his forties with glioma. J is TRBJ2-1 and V is TRBV5-4; D ambiguous. DNA for the CDR3: TGTGCCAGCAGCTTGCCCAGACGGGTCCAGTTCTTC. Residues: CASSLPRRVQFF. Based on the CDR3 plus reference TRBV5-4 and TRBJ2-1, the full variable domain is ETGVTQSPTHLIKTRGQQVTLRCSSQSGHNTVSWYQQALGQGPQFIFQYYREEENGRGNFPPRFSGLQFPNYSSELNVNALELDDSALYLCASSLPRRVQFFGPGTRLTVL.